These 23 T cell receptor beta chains share one sample of origin, sequenced in a study of cytomegalovirus exposure and HLA in healthy donors. The PCR was carried out with 60 Vbeta primers and 13 Jbeta primers. The data were produced by immunoSEQ multiplex PCR, yet TCRdb's version contains in-frame clones alone and is incomplete. The repertoire table contains around 50,000 clones. Sequencing input: PBMCs. The receptors stem from a woman in her twenties or thirties in good health and CMV-seropositive.

The chain links TRBV5-1 to TRBJ2-1; the match to TRBD2 covers 8 bases. CDR3 size: 16 residues. V was pared by 4 bases and J by 7 bases, with 13 bases of the junction left unmatched. Germline V lookup: CDR1 SGHRS, CDR2 YFSETQ. The CDR3 bases are TGCGCCAGCAGCACCCTCGGAGCGGGGGCACCGAATGAGCAGTTCTTC. Protein sequence: CASSTLGAGAPNEQFF.

The CDR3 DNA follows: TGCAGCGTTGAAGTGGCGGGGCGCACGTACGAGCAGTACTTC. Its translation is CSVEVAGRTYEQYF. The rearrangement joins TRBV29-1 to TRBJ2-7; D is perhaps TRBD2 (6 bases). Trimming took 1 base from V and 4 from J, leaving 14 bases between them. The germline gives CDR1 SQVTM, CDR2 ANQGSEA. CDR3 length: 14 amino acids.

The chain links TRBV30 to TRBJ2-7; 10 bases line up with TRBD1. V trimming: 5 bases; J trimming: 3 bases; junction bases outside the gene matches: 7. CDR3 size: 14 residues. Germline CDR1 and CDR2: GTSNPN and SVGIG (reference sequence). The DNA for the CDR3 is TGTGCCTGGGGTAGACAGGGGGCCGTCTACGAGCAGTACTTC. Its translation is CAWGRQGAVYEQYF.

V gene TRBV5-1 combines with J gene TRBJ1-2; 8 bases are a match to TRBD1. Germline CDR1 is SGHRS and CDR2 is YFSETQ. V gave up 4 bases and J gave up 8 bases; unmatched junction bases: 10. The CDR3 contains 14 residues. The CDR3 reads CASSPGQGAPGYTF. The CDR3 DNA reads as TGCGCCAGCAGCCCCGGACAGGGCGCCCCGGGCTACACCTTC.

The rearrangement joins TRBV28 to TRBJ2-7, with D perhaps TRBD1 (6 bases). Germline CDR1 is MDHEN and CDR2 is SYDVKM. Trimming shortened V by 9 bases and J by 2 bases, and 11 bases separated the two germline ends. CDR3 length: 12 residues. Here the CDR3 reads CASQGNAYEQYF. The CDR3 bases are TGTGCCAGTCAGGGGAACGCCTACGAGCAGTACTTC.

The chain carries TRBV4-1 and TRBJ1-5, with TRBD1 matching over 8 bases. The germline CDR1 and CDR2 sequences are MGHRA and YSYEKL. This CDR3 has 17 residues. Trimming removed 3 bases from V and 11 bases from J; junction bases left unmatched: 18. The CDR3 is CASSHPPGDRNSRTQHF. CDR3 nucleotide sequence: TGCGCCAGCAGCCACCCCCCGGGGGACAGGAACTCTAGGACCCAGCATTTT.

This chain uses TRBV6-5 with TRBJ1-1, with a weak D call TRBD1 (6 bases). The CDR3 has 12 amino acids. The germline V gene encodes CDR1 MNHEY and CDR2 SVGAGI. V was shortened by 5 bases and J by 8 bases, with 12 bases between the two germline ends. DNA of the CDR3: TGTGCCAGCAGTAGCAGGACAGCCGAAGCTTTCTTT. It translates to CASSSRTAEAFF.

The V and J genes are TRBV11-2 and TRBJ2-5; TRBD2 matches 10 bases. With V trimmed by 5 bases and J by 2 bases, 11 bases remained unmatched. The CDR3 has 17 residues. The germline V gene has CDR1 SGHAT and CDR2 FQNNGV. CDR3 residues: CASSGGQRGGWQETQYF. CDR3 nucleotide sequence: TGTGCCAGCAGCGGGGGCCAGCGGGGGGGCTGGCAAGAGACCCAGTACTTC. Full variable domain (rest looked up from reference TRBV11-2 and TRBJ2-5): EAGVAQSPRYKIIEKRQSVAFWCNPISGHATLYWYQQILGQGPKLLIQFQNNGVVDDSQLPKDRFSAERLKGVDSTLKIQPAKLEDSAVYLCASSGGQRGGWQETQYFGPGTRLLVL.

This sequence joins TRBV5-6 and TRBJ1-2; TRBD1 is a possible D gene (6 bases). Germline V gives CDR1 SGHDT, CDR2 YYEEEE. V shed 4 bases and J shed 6 bases, with 13 bases lying between them. The CDR3 has 13 amino acids. Written as DNA, the CDR3 is TGTGCCAGCAGCCGGGGGGCCAGCCATGGCTACACCTTC. Amino acids: CASSRGASHGYTF. Supplemented by reference TRBV5-6 and TRBJ1-2, the full variable domain reads DAGVTQSPTHLIKTRGQQVTLRCSPKSGHDTVSWYQQALGQGPQFIFQYYEEEERQRGNFPDRFSGHQFPNYSSELNVNALLLGDSALYLCASSRGASHGYTFGSGTRLTVV.

The chain couples TRBV6-1 to TRBJ1-2; no clear D gene. This CDR3 has 14 amino acids. Looked up from germline, CDR1 is MNHNS and CDR2 is SASEGT. Trimming took off 4 bases at V and 0 bases at J, with 9 bases between the two ends. Here the CDR3 reads CASSVLGPNYGYTF. The CDR3 DNA reads TGTGCCAGCAGTGTTCTGGGCCCTAACTATGGCTACACCTTC.

This sequence joins TRBV7-9 and TRBJ2-5; D not resolved. The ends were cut back, 4 bases at V and 0 bases at J, with 3 bases in the middle. The CDR3 totals 12 residues. CDR1 and CDR2 from the germline V gene are SEHNR and FQNEAQ (reference sequence). CDR3 coding DNA: TGTGCCAGCAGCTCGTACCAAGAGACCCAGTACTTC. It codes for CASSSYQETQYF.

The chain joins TRBV28 to TRBJ1-5; D call uncertain. The V end lost 3 bases, the J end lost 4 bases, and 13 bases lay between the germline ends. The CDR3 has 15 amino acids. CDR1 is MDHEN and CDR2 is SYDVKM in the germline V gene. CDR3 DNA sequence: TGTGCCAGCAGTTTCGGGGTTGGCTTGAATCAGCCCCAGCATTTT. Protein sequence: CASSFGVGLNQPQHF.

The V gene is TRBV19, the J gene TRBJ2-7, with D hard to call. The CDR3 length is 13 residues. CDR1 is LNHDA and CDR2 is SQIVND in the germline V gene (reference sequence). V was cut by 5 bases and J by 6 bases, with 14 bases left in between. This CDR3 is CASSWQEVGEQYF. The CDR3 region has the DNA TGTGCCAGTAGTTGGCAGGAAGTCGGCGAGCAGTACTTC. Variable domain in full (rest from reference TRBV19 and TRBJ2-7): DGGITQSPKYLFRKEGQNVTLSCEQNLNHDAMYWYRQDPGQGLRLIYYSQIVNDFQKGDIAEGYSVSREKKESFPLTVTSAQKNPTAFYLCASSWQEVGEQYFGPGTRLTVT.

The chain employs TRBV14 and TRBJ2-5, with D possibly being TRBD2 (6 bases). V lost 1 base to trimming and J lost 5 bases, with 20 bases between them. CDR1 and CDR2 from the germline V gene are SGHDN and FVKESK. This CDR3 region has 17 residues. The CDR3 loop reads CASSQGGPGVGLETQYF. Written as DNA, the CDR3 is TGTGCCAGCAGCCAAGGTGGACCGGGAGTGGGCCTCGAGACCCAGTACTTC. The full variable domain, rest sourced from reference TRBV14 and TRBJ2-5, is EAGVTQFPSHSVIEKGQTVTLRCDPISGHDNLYWYRRVMGKEIKFLLHFVKESKQDESGMPNNRFLAERTGGTYSTLKVQPAELEDSGVYFCASSQGGPGVGLETQYFGPGTRLLVL.

The chain couples TRBV5-1 to TRBJ1-1; a weak D match, TRBD1 (5 bases). Germline V gives CDR1 SGHRS, CDR2 YFSETQ. Between the trimmed V and J ends, which lost 2 bases and 5 bases, there was a span of 13 bases. The CDR3 covers 14 residues. The CDR3 sequence is CASSLGERGTEAFF. CDR3 coding DNA: TGCGCCAGCAGCTTAGGGGAGCGGGGAACTGAAGCTTTCTTT.

V is TRBV30 and J is TRBJ1-2, with 9 positions matching TRBD1. Trimming took 4 bases from V and 9 from J; bases not matched to a gene: 12. CDR3 length: 14 amino acids. Germline CDR1 and CDR2: GTSNPN and SVGIG (reference sequence). Here the CDR3 reads CAWIPDRGMASYTF. The CDR3 DNA reads as TGTGCCTGGATCCCGGACAGGGGAATGGCGAGCTACACCTTC.

The chain is built from TRBV7-9 and TRBJ2-5; TRBD2 agrees at 11 bases. Per the germline V gene, CDR1 is SEHNR and CDR2 is FQNEAQ (reference sequence). V was clipped by 2 bases and J by 4 bases; unmatched bases: 3. The CDR3 length is 15 residues. This chain's CDR3 is CASSLTTSGGETQYF. In nucleotides, the CDR3 is TGTGCCAGCAGCTTAACTACTAGCGGGGGAGAGACCCAGTACTTC.

The genes are TRBV10-3 and TRBJ1-6; 7 nucleotides align to TRBD1. The CDR3 is 13 residues long. The J segment lost 7 bases and the V segment lost 10 bases, leaving 7 bases of the junction unmatched. The V gene's germline CDR1 is ENHRY and CDR2 SYGVKD. CDR3 DNA: TGTGCCACCTTACAGGGGTGGAATTCACCCCTCCACTTT. Protein: CATLQGWNSPLHF.

The chain links TRBV5-6 to TRBJ1-1; TRBD1 matches at 8 bases. This CDR3 contains 13 residues. V shed 5 bases and J 6 bases; nucleotides not matched to a gene: 6. CDR1 is SGHDT, CDR2 YYEEEE, per germline. CDR3 sequence (DNA): TGTGCCAGCAGTTATAGACAGGGGTCTGAAGCTTTCTTT. Translating gives CASSYRQGSEAFF. Together with reference TRBV5-6 and TRBJ1-1, the CDR3 gives the full variable domain: DAGVTQSPTHLIKTRGQQVTLRCSPKSGHDTVSWYQQALGQGPQFIFQYYEEEERQRGNFPDRFSGHQFPNYSSELNVNALLLGDSALYLCASSYRQGSEAFFGQGTRLTVV.

The chain is built from TRBV7-9 and TRBJ2-2; no clear D gene. Trimming took 6 bases from V and 3 from J, leaving 8 bases between them. The CDR3 contains 13 residues. Germline loops: CDR1 SEHNR, CDR2 FQNEAQ (reference sequence). The CDR3 is CASSRLDTGELFF. For the CDR3, the DNA is TGTGCCAGCAGTCGACTGGACACCGGGGAGCTGTTTTTT. The full variable domain, completed using reference TRBV7-9 and TRBJ2-2, is DTGVSQNPRHKITKRGQNVTFRCDPISEHNRLYWYRQTLGQGPEFLTYFQNEAQLEKSRLLSDRFSAERPKGSFSTLEIQRTEQGDSAMYLCASSRLDTGELFFGEGSRLTVL.

The gene calls are TRBV4-2 and TRBJ2-5; the D is unclear. Germline assignment: CDR1 LGHNA and CDR2 YNFKEQ. The CDR3 loop spans 15 amino acids. The V end lost 0 bases, the J end lost 5 bases, and 13 bases lay between the germline ends. CDR3 DNA: TGTGCCAGCAGCCAAGATTTCCAAACCCGGGAGACCCAGTACTTC. Amino acid sequence: CASSQDFQTRETQYF.

V and J are TRBV7-3 and TRBJ2-3; 8 bases fit TRBD2. J was trimmed by 6 bases and V by 5 bases; bases with no gene match: 10. The germline V gene encodes CDR1 SGHTA and CDR2 FQGTGA. This CDR3 has 15 residues. The CDR3 coding sequence is TGTGCCAGCAGCCGAAGCGGGAGCCTTTCGGATACGCAGTATTTT. Its translation: CASSRSGSLSDTQYF.

The chain joins TRBV6-6 to TRBJ2-7; perhaps TRBD2 as D (7 bases). The V end lost 7 bases, the J end lost 1 base, and 14 bases lay between the germline ends. The germline V gene has CDR1 MNHNY and CDR2 SVGAGI (reference sequence). This CDR3 region has 14 residues. The CDR3 loop is CASKGGDKSYEQYF. Here the CDR3 DNA reads TGTGCCAGCAAAGGGGGGGACAAGTCCTACGAGCAGTACTTC.